The 24 T cell receptor beta chains reported below all come from one sample, sequenced in a study of blood T cell repertoires in COVID-19. The data were produced by immunoSEQ multiplex PCR, yet TCRdb's version contains in-frame clones alone and is incomplete. The sample shows about 210,000 clones, roughly four fifths of them seen only once. The sequenced material came from peripheral blood. Receptors were obtained from a woman aged 40 to 49 with active or convalescent COVID-19.

CDR3 protein: CASSLLPGGPGKNIQYF. CDR3 coding DNA: TGTGCCAGCAGTTTGCTCCCGGGGGGGCCCGGCAAAAACATTCAGTACTTC. This rearrangement joins TRBV28 to TRBJ2-4, with 8 bases fitting TRBD2. The CDR3 totals 17 residues. Losses at the gene ends were 3 bases for V and 3 bases for J; bases not matched to a gene: 10. Germline CDR1 MDHEN, CDR2 SYDVKM.

The CDR3 DNA sequence: TGTGTCAGAAGCCCCCGGACTAGCGGGACTCCGAACACCGGGGAGCTGTTTTTT. Its protein is CVRSPRTSGTPNTGELFF. The chain couples TRBV7-5 to TRBJ2-2; TRBD2, the D gene given by the table, was not confirmed from the DNA. TRBV7-5 is annotated as a pseudogene. The CDR3 runs to 18 residues.

The genes are TRBV19 and TRBJ2-7; 10 nucleotides agree with TRBD1. This CDR3 is built from 14 residues. Germline lookup yields CDR1 LNHDA and CDR2 SQIVND (reference sequence). With 4 bases clipped from V and 4 bases from J, the junction kept 4 bases outside the gene matches. As DNA, the CDR3 is TGTGCCAGTAGTAGAAAGGGACAGGGGTACGAGCAGTACTTC. Translation: CASSRKGQGYEQYF.

Comments on this clone: This sample includes further DNA sequences coding for the same CDR3. The chain is built from TRBV5-1 and TRBJ2-2; TRBD1 might be the D (6 bases). The CDR3 length is 14 residues. The V gene's germline CDR1 is SGHRS and CDR2 YFSETQ. V gave up 3 bases and J gave up 4 bases, with 10 bases separating them. In DNA form, the CDR3 reads TGCGCCAGCAGCTCGGGGACACCCACCGGGGAGCTGTTTTTT. It yields the protein CASSSGTPTGELFF.

The chain joins TRBV7-2 to TRBJ2-7; 12 bases agree with TRBD2. The CDR3 runs to 17 residues. The ends lost 3 bases at V and 5 bases at J; junction bases unmatched: 11. CDR1 is SGHTA and CDR2 is FQGNSA in the germline V gene. This CDR3 reads CASSFPLLAGGPHEQYF. The CDR3 DNA reads TGTGCCAGCAGCTTCCCTCTTCTAGCGGGGGGGCCCCACGAGCAGTACTTC.

The V gene is TRBV28, the J gene TRBJ2-3; 8 positions agree with TRBD2. Unmatched junction bases numbered 3, after V lost 8 bases and J lost 8 bases. The CDR3 contains 11 residues. Germline-derived CDR1 and CDR2 are MDHEN and SYDVKM. This chain's CDR3 is CASSGGGTQYF. CDR3 in DNA: TGTGCCAGCTCCGGGGGGGGTACGCAGTATTTT. The complete variable domain, with remaining parts taken from reference TRBV28 and TRBJ2-3, reads DVKVTQSSRYLVKRTGEKVFLECVQDMDHENMFWYRQDPGLGLRLIYFSYDVKMKEKGDIPEGYSVSREKKERFSLILESASTNQTSMYLCASSGGGTQYFGPGTRLTVL.

The chain couples TRBV5-4 to TRBJ1-2; D is unclear. Germline CDR1 reads SGHNT; CDR2 reads YYREEE (reference sequence). Trimming cost V 1 base and J 2 bases, with 12 bases left between them. The CDR3 is 15 amino acids. Here the CDR3 DNA reads TGTGCCAGCAGCTTGCCAGGAAGATACAACTATGGCTACACCTTC. It is translated as CASSLPGRYNYGYTF.

V gene TRBV24-1 combines with J gene TRBJ2-5; D gene ambiguous. Trimming shortened V by 1 base and J by 2 bases, and 10 bases separated the two germline ends. The CDR3 length is 15 residues. From germline, CDR1 is KGHDR and CDR2 SFDVKD. The CDR3 coding sequence is TGTGCCACCAGTGATTTTGGGCTTACTCAAGAGACCCAGTACTTC. Its translation is CATSDFGLTQETQYF.

The gene calls are TRBV6-5 and TRBJ1-3; perhaps TRBD1 as D (5 bases). The V and J ends lost 9 bases and 0 bases respectively, with 12 bases between them. This CDR3 region has 14 residues. Per germline, CDR1 MNHEY and CDR2 SVGAGI. The CDR3 region is CASTTGDSGNTIYF. DNA of the CDR3: TGTGCCAGTACAACAGGTGACTCTGGAAACACCATATATTTT.

This chain uses TRBV24-1 with TRBJ2-5, with 9 bases that match TRBD1. The CDR3 runs 13 residues. Germline-derived CDR1 and CDR2 are KGHDR and SFDVKD. V was pared by 7 bases and J by 7 bases, with 6 bases of the junction left unmatched. The CDR3 spells CATSGTGMTTQYF. CDR3 nucleotides: TGTGCCACCAGCGGGACAGGGATGACGACCCAGTACTTC.

This chain uses TRBV27 with TRBJ2-3, with D possibly being TRBD2 (5 bases). CDR1 and CDR2 from the germline V gene are MNHEY and SMNVEV (reference sequence). The V end was cut by 3 bases, the J end by 4 bases, with 23 bases between. There are 18 residues in the CDR3. Here the CDR3 reads CASSFSAEGWFPPDTQYF. The CDR3 DNA is TGTGCCAGCAGTTTCTCGGCAGAGGGTTGGTTCCCCCCAGATACGCAGTATTTT.

The V gene is TRBV7-2, the J gene TRBJ2-5; tentatively, D is TRBD2 (6 bases). Between the trimmed V and J ends, which lost 4 bases and 5 bases, there was a span of 11 bases. This CDR3 comprises 13 residues. Germline CDR1 reads SGHTA; CDR2 reads FQGNSA. In DNA form, the CDR3 reads TGTGCCAGCAGCTCCCTTGGGGGGGAGACCCAGTACTTC. This encodes CASSSLGGETQYF.

This clone was picked up a small number of times. V is TRBV30 and J is TRBJ2-7; possibly TRBD1 for D (6 bases). The ends were cut back, 3 bases at V and 4 bases at J, with 31 bases in the middle. The CDR3 spans 19 residues. The V gene's germline CDR1 is GTSNPN and CDR2 SVGIG (reference sequence). The CDR3 DNA is TGTGCCTGGAGCCGATTGAGCCATCAAAAGACAGGTCGTGAGTACGAGCAGTACTTC. It translates to CAWSRLSHQKTGREYEQYF.

The V gene is TRBV5-1, the J gene TRBJ2-3; D not resolved. Germline CDR1 SGHRS, CDR2 YFSETQ. CDR3 length: 13 amino acids. V was trimmed by 4 bases and J by 0 bases, leaving 6 bases between them. CDR3: CASSILSTDTQYF. In DNA form, the CDR3 reads TGCGCCAGCAGCATTCTGAGCACAGATACGCAGTATTTT.

This clone occurred once. CDR3 region: CASSQDPQGDGSGNTIYF. The CDR3 nucleotides are TGTGCCAGCAGCCAAGACCCACAGGGAGATGGGTCTGGAAACACCATATATTTT. V is TRBV4-2 and J is TRBJ1-3; D might be TRBD1 (6 bases). The CDR3 runs to 18 residues. Germline CDR1 reads LGHNA; CDR2 reads YNFKEQ. Trimming stripped 0 bases from V and 1 base from J, with 16 bases between.

V is TRBV7-2 and J is TRBJ2-1; D is uncertain. The CDR3 is 15 amino acids. V was shortened by 1 base and J by 0 bases, with 7 bases between the two germline ends. Germline V lookup: CDR1 SGHTA, CDR2 FQGNSA. The CDR3 reads CASSLDLSSYNEQFF. In nucleotides, the CDR3 is TGTGCCAGCAGCTTAGATCTGAGCTCCTACAATGAGCAGTTCTTC.

The chain has TRBV21-1 and TRBJ2-7; TRBD2, the table's D call, lacks a check against the DNA. TRBV21-1 constitutes a pseudogene. The length of the CDR3 is 14 residues. CDR3 sequence: CASRGGVAGYEQYF. The CDR3 nucleotides read TGTGCCAGCAGGGGGGGCGTAGCGGGGTACGAGCAGTACTTC.

This clone was counted at least ten times. The genes are TRBV20-1 and TRBJ1-5; D unclear. From germline, CDR1 is DFQATT and CDR2 SNEGSKA (reference sequence). This CDR3 region has 17 residues. V lost 3 bases and J lost 6, with 24 bases in between. The CDR3 bases are TGCAGTGCTAGTAACCAAGTGGCCCGAGCACGGAGTCAGCCCCAGCATTTT. This codes for CSASNQVARARSQPQHF.

The chain recombines TRBV7-6 with TRBJ1-1, with 9 bases aligning to TRBD1. Germline CDR1 is SGHVS and CDR2 is FNYEAQ. The V segment lost 1 base and the J segment 3 bases; nucleotides outside the gene matches: 0. CDR3 length: 14 residues. The CDR3 loop is CASSLGTGDTEAFF. The CDR3 DNA follows: TGTGCCAGCAGCTTAGGGACAGGGGACACTGAAGCTTTCTTT.

The chain has TRBV7-2 and TRBJ2-5; TRBD1 agrees at 9 bases. The V gene's germline CDR1 is SGHTA and CDR2 FQGNSA. The CDR3 has 16 amino acids. The ends lost 2 bases at V and 3 bases at J; junction bases unmatched: 7. The CDR3 spells CASSLWHRGLEETQYF. The CDR3 region has the DNA TGTGCCAGCAGCTTATGGCACAGGGGGCTTGAAGAGACCCAGTACTTC. The full variable domain, rest sourced from reference TRBV7-2 and TRBJ2-5, is GAGVSQSPSNKVTEKGKDVELRCDPISGHTALYWYRQSLGQGLEFLIYFQGNSAPDKSGLPSDRFSAERTGGSVSTLTIQRTQQEDSAVYLCASSLWHRGLEETQYFGPGTRLLVL.

This rearrangement joins TRBV15 to TRBJ2-3, with D possibly matching TRBD1 (5 bases). There are 13 residues in the CDR3. Trimming left V 0 bases short and J 7 bases short, with 8 bases between. Germline CDR1 is LNHNV and CDR2 is YYDKDF (reference sequence). CDR3 loop: CATSRDGAYTQYF. Here the CDR3 DNA reads TGTGCCACCAGCAGAGATGGGGCATATACGCAGTATTTT.

Comments on this clone: This could be a read error, since a much larger clone is one nucleotide away. J is TRBJ2-5 and V is TRBV7-9, with a possible D match to TRBD1 (5 bases). The V gene lost 1 base and the J gene lost 2 bases, with 8 bases spanning the gap. CDR1 is SEHNR, CDR2 FQNEAQ, per germline (reference sequence). The CDR3 is 14 amino acids. The CDR3: CASSLGAGQETQYF. The CDR3, as DNA: TGTGCCAGCAGCTTAGGGGCAGGGCAAGAGACCCAGTACTTC.

This chain connects TRBV4-1 to TRBJ1-1, with 11 bases aligning to TRBD1. CDR1 is MGHRA, CDR2 YSYEKL, per germline. The CDR3 runs to 15 residues. V gave up 2 bases and J gave up 5 bases; unmatched junction bases: 4. DNA for the CDR3: TGCGCCAGCAGCCAACCGGGACAGGGGGATACTGAAGCTTTCTTT. Translated: CASSQPGQGDTEAFF.

This clone was picked up a small number of times. The chain uses TRBV19 and TRBJ1-1; weak D call: TRBD1 (6 bases). In germline, CDR1 is LNHDA, CDR2 SQIVND (reference sequence). The CDR3 is 16 residues long. The V end was cut by 4 bases, the J end by 1 base, with 16 bases between. As DNA, the CDR3 is TGTGCCAGTAGTAGGGCCCCACTGACAGGGAACACTGAAGCTTTCTTT. Translated: CASSRAPLTGNTEAFF.